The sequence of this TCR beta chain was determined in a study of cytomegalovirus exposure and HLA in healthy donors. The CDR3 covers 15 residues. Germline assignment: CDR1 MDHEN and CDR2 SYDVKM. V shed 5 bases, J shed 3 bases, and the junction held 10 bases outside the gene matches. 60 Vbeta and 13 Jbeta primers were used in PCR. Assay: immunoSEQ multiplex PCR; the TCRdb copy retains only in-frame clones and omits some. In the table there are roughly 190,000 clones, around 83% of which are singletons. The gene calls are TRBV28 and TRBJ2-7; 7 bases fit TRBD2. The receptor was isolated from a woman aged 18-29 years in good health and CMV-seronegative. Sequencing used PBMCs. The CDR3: CASSQSGTGGYEQYF. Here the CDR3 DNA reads TGTGCCAGCAGTCAAAGCGGGACCGGGGGCTACGAGCAGTACTTC.